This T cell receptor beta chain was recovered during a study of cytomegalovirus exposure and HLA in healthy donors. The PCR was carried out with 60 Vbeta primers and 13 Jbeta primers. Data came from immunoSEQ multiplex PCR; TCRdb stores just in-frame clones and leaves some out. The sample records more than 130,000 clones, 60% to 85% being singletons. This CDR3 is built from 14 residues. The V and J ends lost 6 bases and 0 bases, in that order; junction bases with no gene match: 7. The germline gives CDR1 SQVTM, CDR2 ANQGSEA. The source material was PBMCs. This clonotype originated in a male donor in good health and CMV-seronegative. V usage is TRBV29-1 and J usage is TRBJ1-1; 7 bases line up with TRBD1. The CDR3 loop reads CSVYRGGVNTEAFF. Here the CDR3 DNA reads TGCAGCGTGTACAGGGGAGGTGTGAACACTGAAGCTTTCTTT.